The 5 T cell receptor beta chains listed next were all sequenced from one sample in a study of blood T cells in healthy people across ages. With a J-beta primer mix and a sample-barcoded 5' primer, a second PCR ran about 7 to 12 cycles. Via MiXCR, TCRdb re-called the 5' RACE reads, giving one row per CDR3 protein. The sample records about 1.7 million distinct CDR3 sequences, approximately 30% being singletons. Source material: blood. These receptors came from a woman in her twenties or thirties in good health.

A word on this clonotype: A junction boundary mismatches the germline segment, possibly from a read error. V usage is TRBV6-1 and J usage is TRBJ2-1; TRBD2 matches 8 bases. The germline V gene has CDR1 MNHNS and CDR2 SASEGT. The CDR3 is 13 amino acids. CDR3 bases: TGTGCTTCGGGGGGGGACTCCTACAATGACCAGTTCTTC. Amino acid sequence: CASGGDSYNDQFF.

The gene calls are TRBV11-2 and TRBJ2-2; 10 bases fit TRBD1. The V and J ends lost 3 bases and 0 bases, in that order; junction bases with no gene match: 16. Germline V CDR1 and CDR2: SGHAT, FQNNGV. This CDR3 has 21 amino acids. DNA of the CDR3: TGTGCCAGCAGCTTCGTAGGGGATATCCGGGACAGGGGCTCGAACACCGGGGAGCTGTTTTTT. This translates into CASSFVGDIRDRGSNTGELFF.

The V call is TRBV4-3, the J call TRBJ2-3; D unresolved. The germline V gene encodes CDR1 LGHNA and CDR2 YSLEER. Trimming removed 1 base from V and 7 bases from J, with 9 bases in between. The CDR3 contains 13 residues. The CDR3 sequence is CASSQGPANTQYF. The CDR3 coding sequence is TGCGCCAGCAGCCAAGGACCGGCGAATACGCAGTATTTT.

This clonotype was counted once. V and J are TRBV4-3 and TRBJ2-3; 7 bases match TRBD2. With 3 bases clipped from V and 0 bases from J, the junction kept 6 bases outside the gene matches. CDR3 length: 16 residues. Germline V gene sequence: CDR1 LGHNA, CDR2 YSLEER. CDR3: CASSHHGGISTDTQYF. CDR3 in DNA: TGCGCCAGCAGCCACCACGGGGGGATTAGCACAGATACGCAGTATTTT.

There are a few counts of this clonotype. V gene TRBV7-3 combines with J gene TRBJ2-2, with TRBD2 matching 11 bases. V dropped 5 bases and J dropped 3; count of bases not matched to a gene: 5. This CDR3 has 16 amino acids. Germline V gene data show CDR1 as SGHTA and CDR2 as FQGTGA. CDR3 loop: CASSRSGGGYTGELFF. The CDR3 nucleotides read TGTGCCAGCAGCCGTAGCGGGGGGGGTTACACCGGGGAGCTGTTTTTT.